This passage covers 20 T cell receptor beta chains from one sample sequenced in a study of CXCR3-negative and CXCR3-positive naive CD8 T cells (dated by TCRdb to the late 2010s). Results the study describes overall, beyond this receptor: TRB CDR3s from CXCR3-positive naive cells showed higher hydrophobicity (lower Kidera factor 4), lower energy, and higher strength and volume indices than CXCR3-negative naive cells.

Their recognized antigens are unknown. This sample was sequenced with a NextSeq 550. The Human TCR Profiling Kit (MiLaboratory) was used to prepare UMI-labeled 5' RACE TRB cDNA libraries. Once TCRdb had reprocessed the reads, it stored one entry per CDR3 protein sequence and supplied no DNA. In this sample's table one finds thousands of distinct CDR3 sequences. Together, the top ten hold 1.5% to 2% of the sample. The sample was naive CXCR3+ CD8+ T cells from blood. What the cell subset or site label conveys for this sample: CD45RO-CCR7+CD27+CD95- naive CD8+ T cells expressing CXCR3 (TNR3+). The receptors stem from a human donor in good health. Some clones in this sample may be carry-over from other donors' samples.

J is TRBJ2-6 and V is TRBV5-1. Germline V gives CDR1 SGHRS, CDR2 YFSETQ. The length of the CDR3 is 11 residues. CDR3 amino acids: CASLGANVLTF.

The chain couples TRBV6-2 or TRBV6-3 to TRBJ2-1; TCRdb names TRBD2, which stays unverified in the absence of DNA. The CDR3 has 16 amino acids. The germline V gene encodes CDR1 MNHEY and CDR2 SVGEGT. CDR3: CASSLGLADAYNEQFF.

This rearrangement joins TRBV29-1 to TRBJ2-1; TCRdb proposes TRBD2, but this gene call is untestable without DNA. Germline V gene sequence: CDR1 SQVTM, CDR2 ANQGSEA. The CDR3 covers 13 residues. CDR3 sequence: CSVDRTSHNEQFF.

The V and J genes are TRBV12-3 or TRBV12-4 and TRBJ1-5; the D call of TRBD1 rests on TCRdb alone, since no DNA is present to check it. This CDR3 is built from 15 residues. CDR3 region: CASSLGGVIHQPQHF.

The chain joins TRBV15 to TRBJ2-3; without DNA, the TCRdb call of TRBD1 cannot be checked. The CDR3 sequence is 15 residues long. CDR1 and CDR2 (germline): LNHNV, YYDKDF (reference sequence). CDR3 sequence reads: CATSSSRTAADTQYF.

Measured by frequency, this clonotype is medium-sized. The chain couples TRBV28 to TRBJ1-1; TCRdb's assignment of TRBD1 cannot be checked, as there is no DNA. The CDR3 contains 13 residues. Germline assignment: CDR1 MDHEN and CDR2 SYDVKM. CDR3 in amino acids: CASSLLGATEAFF.

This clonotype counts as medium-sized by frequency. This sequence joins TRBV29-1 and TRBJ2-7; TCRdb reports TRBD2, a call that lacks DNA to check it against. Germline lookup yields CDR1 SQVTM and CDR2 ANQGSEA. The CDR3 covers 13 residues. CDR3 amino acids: CSVAEGWPYEQYF.

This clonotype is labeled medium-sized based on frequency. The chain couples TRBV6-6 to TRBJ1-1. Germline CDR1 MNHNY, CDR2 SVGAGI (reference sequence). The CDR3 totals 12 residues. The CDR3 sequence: CASSYGDAEAFF.

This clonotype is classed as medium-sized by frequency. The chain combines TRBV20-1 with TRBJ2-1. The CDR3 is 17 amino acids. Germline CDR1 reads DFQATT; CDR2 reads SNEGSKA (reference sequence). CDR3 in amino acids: CSARDLIWGSSYNEQFF.

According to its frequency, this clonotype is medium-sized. The CDR3 region is CSARDSGSGNNEQFF. The chain couples TRBV20-1 to TRBJ2-1; lacking DNA, the TRBD2 call made by TCRdb goes unchecked. CDR3 length equals 15 residues. CDR1 is DFQATT, CDR2 SNEGSKA, per germline (reference sequence).

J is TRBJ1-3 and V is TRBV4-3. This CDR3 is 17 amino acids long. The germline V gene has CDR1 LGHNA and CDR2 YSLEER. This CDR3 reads CASSQWAERLSGNTIYF.

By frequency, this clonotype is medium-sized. The CDR3 sequence: CASSLGGFEQYF. The J gene is TRBJ2-7, the V gene TRBV5-1; TCRdb lists TRBD2, though no DNA is available to test this call. Germline V CDR1 and CDR2: SGHRS, YFSETQ. The CDR3 spans 12 residues.

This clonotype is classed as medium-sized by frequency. This CDR3 is CASSAPTGIGTNEQFF. The rearrangement joins TRBV5-6 to TRBJ2-1; checking the TCRdb D call of TRBD1 is not possible without DNA. The germline gives CDR1 SGHDT, CDR2 YYEEEE. The CDR3 has 16 residues.

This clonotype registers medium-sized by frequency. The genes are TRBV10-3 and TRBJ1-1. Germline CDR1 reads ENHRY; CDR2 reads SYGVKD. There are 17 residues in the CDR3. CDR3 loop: CAISGVSASTLNTEAFF.

CDR3 in amino acids: CASSQLTMGNTEAFF. The chain recombines TRBV4-1 with TRBJ1-1. The germline gives CDR1 MGHRA, CDR2 YSYEKL. The CDR3 consists of 15 residues.

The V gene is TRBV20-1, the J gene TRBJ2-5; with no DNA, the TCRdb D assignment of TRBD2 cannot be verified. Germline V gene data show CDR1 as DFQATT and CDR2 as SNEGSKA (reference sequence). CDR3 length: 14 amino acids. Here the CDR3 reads CSARGGVHGETQYF.

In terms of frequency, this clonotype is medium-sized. The CDR3 reads CASSYSTGNEQFF. The rearrangement uses TRBV6-5 and TRBJ2-1. Germline V lookup: CDR1 MNHEY, CDR2 SVGAGI. CDR3 length: 13 residues.

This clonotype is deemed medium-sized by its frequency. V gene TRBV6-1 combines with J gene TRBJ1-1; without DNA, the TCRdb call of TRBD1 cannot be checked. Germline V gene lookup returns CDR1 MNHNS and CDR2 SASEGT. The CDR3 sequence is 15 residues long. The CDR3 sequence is CASSGRMAGNTEAFF.

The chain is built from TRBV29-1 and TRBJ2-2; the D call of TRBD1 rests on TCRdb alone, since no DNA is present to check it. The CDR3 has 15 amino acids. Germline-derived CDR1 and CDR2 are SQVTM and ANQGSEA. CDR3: CSVATGGRNTGELFF.

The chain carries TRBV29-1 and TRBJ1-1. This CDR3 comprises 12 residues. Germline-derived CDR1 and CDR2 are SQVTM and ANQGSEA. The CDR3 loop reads CSVEGRRLEAFF.